The 32 T cell receptor beta chains below were found in one sample sequenced in a study of blood T cell repertoires in COVID-19. Assay: immunoSEQ multiplex PCR; the TCRdb copy retains only in-frame clones and omits some. The profile shows 45,000 to 50,000 clones, roughly nine tenths of them singletons. The sequenced material came from peripheral blood. Receptors were obtained from a human donor in a cohort sampled during active COVID-19.

The V gene is TRBV19, the J gene TRBJ2-5; maybe TRBD1 (6 bases). The CDR3 has 15 amino acids. Germline assignment: CDR1 LNHDA and CDR2 SQIVND (reference sequence). V was pared by 3 bases and J by 3 bases, with 14 bases between. CDR3 coding DNA: TGTGCCAGTAGTATTGAGACAGGTGGAGAAGAGACCCAGTACTTC. Residues: CASSIETGGEETQYF.

Points on this clone: A junction end diverges from the germline sequence, so it may reflect a read error. The rearrangement joins TRBV7-3 to TRBJ2-6; the match to TRBD2 covers 8 bases. CDR1 is SGHTA, CDR2 FQGTGA, per germline. This CDR3 has 15 amino acids. CDR3 sequence (DNA): TGCGCCAGCAGCCGGGGGGGCTCTGGGGCCAACGTCCTGACTTTC. Its protein is CASSRGGSGANVLTF.

V gene TRBV19 combines with J gene TRBJ1-1, with D possibly being TRBD1 (6 bases). The CDR3 spans 14 residues. CDR1 LNHDA and CDR2 SQIVND come from the germline V gene (reference sequence). Deletions cut 5 bases from V and 1 base from J, with 11 bases between. CDR3 protein: CASSWGPRNTEAFF. The CDR3 DNA follows: TGTGCCAGTAGTTGGGGGCCGAGGAACACTGAAGCTTTCTTT.

V usage is TRBV7-2 and J usage is TRBJ1-6, with 8 bases aligning to TRBD1. CDR1 is SGHTA and CDR2 is FQGNSA in the germline V gene. Trimming removed 5 bases from V and 8 bases from J; junction bases left unmatched: 14. The length of the CDR3 is 17 residues. CDR3: CASSQALGGTGYSPLHF. For the CDR3, the DNA is TGTGCCAGCAGCCAAGCCTTGGGGGGGACAGGATATTCACCCCTCCACTTT.

The CDR3 DNA follows: TGTGCCAGCAGTGAATCGGGGGCGGCAGCGGGGCAAGAGACCCAGTACTTC. This encodes CASSESGAAAGQETQYF. The chain couples TRBV6-1 to TRBJ2-5; possibly TRBD2 for D (7 bases). CDR1 MNHNS and CDR2 SASEGT come from the germline V gene. Trimming pared 2 bases from V and 2 bases from J, leaving 18 bases between. This CDR3 contains 17 residues.

The chain combines TRBV27 with TRBJ1-2; TRBD1 is a possible D gene (5 bases). The length of the CDR3 is 13 residues. CDR1 is MNHEY, CDR2 SMNVEV, per germline (reference sequence). Trimming left V 2 bases short and J 7 bases short, with 11 bases between. CDR3 amino acids: CASSLLQGVGYTF. The CDR3 region has the DNA TGTGCCAGCAGTTTACTCCAGGGCGTTGGCTACACCTTC.

This clone was counted a few times. The J gene is TRBJ1-2, the V gene TRBV5-1, with D perhaps TRBD1 (5 bases). V was trimmed by 2 bases and J by 3 bases, leaving 8 bases between them. CDR3 length: 13 amino acids. Germline V gives CDR1 SGHRS, CDR2 YFSETQ. CDR3 region: CASSFIGDYGYTF. Here the CDR3 DNA reads TGCGCCAGCAGCTTTATAGGGGACTATGGCTACACCTTC.

The chain carries TRBV3-1 (or the pseudogene TRBV3-2) and TRBJ2-3; 7 bases map to TRBD2. Germline CDR1 LGHDT, CDR2 YNNKEL (reference sequence). The ends lost 4 bases at V and 3 bases at J; junction bases unmatched: 19. CDR3 length: 19 amino acids. The CDR3 loop is CASSPPLAASGVGTDTQYF. The CDR3 coding sequence is TGTGCCAGCAGCCCACCCCTAGCCGCGAGCGGGGTGGGGACAGATACGCAGTATTTT.

The chain links TRBV7-9 to TRBJ2-5; D remains ambiguous. The CDR3 runs to 15 residues. Germline V gene sequence: CDR1 SEHNR, CDR2 FQNEAQ (reference sequence). Trimming shortened V by 5 bases and J by 13 bases, and 26 bases separated the two germline ends. The CDR3 reads CASSMRQTQRDPVYF. The DNA of the CDR3 is TGTGCCAGCAGCATGAGGCAGACCCAAAGAGACCCGGTGTACTTC.

The chain carries TRBV19 and TRBJ2-7; 8 bases line up with TRBD1. Germline V CDR1 and CDR2: LNHDA, SQIVND (reference sequence). This CDR3 spans 14 amino acids. The trim removed 3 bases at V and 3 bases at J, leaving 4 bases unmatched. The chain's CDR3 is CASSIRDRGYEQYF. The CDR3 nucleotides read TGTGCCAGTAGTATTCGAGACAGGGGCTACGAGCAGTACTTC.

The sample holds a few counts of this clone. CDR3 loop: CASSQVMGSTGELFF. The CDR3 DNA is TGTGCCAGCAGCCAAGTTATGGGCTCAACCGGGGAGCTGTTTTTT. The chain recombines TRBV14 with TRBJ2-2, with D uncertain. The V end was cut by 1 base, the J end by 5 bases, with 11 bases between. Germline V CDR1 and CDR2: SGHDN, FVKESK. The CDR3 loop spans 15 amino acids. Variable domain in full (rest from reference TRBV14 and TRBJ2-2): EAGVTQFPSHSVIEKGQTVTLRCDPISGHDNLYWYRRVMGKEIKFLLHFVKESKQDESGMPNNRFLAERTGGTYSTLKVQPAELEDSGVYFCASSQVMGSTGELFFGEGSRLTVL.

V and J are TRBV10-3 and TRBJ2-1; 8 bases match TRBD2. The germline CDR1 and CDR2 sequences are ENHRY and SYGVKD. The CDR3 consists of 13 residues. V shed 9 bases, J shed 8 bases, and the junction held 9 bases outside the gene matches. For the CDR3, the DNA is TGTGCCATTTCGGGGGGGCCGGTGTATGAGCAGTTCTTC. Amino acid sequence: CAISGGPVYEQFF.

Only a few counts were recorded for this clone. The J gene is TRBJ1-1, the V gene TRBV7-9; D gene unclear. The V gene lost 4 bases and the J gene lost 1 base, with 7 bases spanning the gap. Germline V CDR1 and CDR2: SEHNR, FQNEAQ (reference sequence). The CDR3 length is 13 residues. The CDR3 region is CASSSRWNTEAFF. CDR3 nucleotides: TGTGCCAGCAGCTCCAGGTGGAACACTGAAGCTTTCTTT.

This clone was counted only a few times. J is TRBJ2-2 and V is TRBV3-1 (or the pseudogene TRBV3-2); 15 nucleotides agree with TRBD2. The J segment lost 5 bases and the V segment lost 4 bases, leaving 2 bases of the junction unmatched. CDR1 and CDR2 from the germline V gene are LGHDT and YNNKEL (reference sequence). The CDR3 is 16 amino acids. The CDR3 here is CASSLGLAGGTGELFF. The CDR3 DNA reads as TGTGCCAGCAGCCTGGGACTAGCGGGGGGTACCGGGGAGCTGTTTTTT.

The chain couples TRBV27 to TRBJ2-3; weak D call: TRBD2 (6 bases). Trimming removed 6 bases at V and 4 bases at J, with 20 bases between. Per germline, CDR1 MNHEY and CDR2 SMNVEV (reference sequence). The length of the CDR3 is 16 residues. CDR3 nucleotides: TGTGCCAGCAGGTCCGCCGGCGGGGCATACTCAGATACGCAGTATTTT. Translating gives CASRSAGGAYSDTQYF.

The chain links TRBV6-6 to TRBJ1-2, with D uncertain. The CDR3 covers 15 residues. V was clipped by 2 bases and J by 4 bases, with 14 bases between them. Germline CDR1 MNHNY, CDR2 SVGAGI (reference sequence). In DNA form, the CDR3 reads TGTGCCAGCAGTTACAGTGGCGGGGATCCCTATGGCTACACCTTC. The encoded protein is CASSYSGGDPYGYTF.

The genes are TRBV9 and TRBJ2-3; D remains ambiguous. V lost 0 bases and J 5 bases, leaving 7 bases between the germline ends. CDR3 size: 13 residues. Germline assignment: CDR1 SGDLS and CDR2 YYNGEE. This CDR3 is CASSVVSKDTQYF. The CDR3 nucleotides read TGTGCCAGCAGCGTAGTGAGTAAAGATACGCAGTATTTT.

The J gene is TRBJ2-7, the V gene TRBV5-1, with D maybe TRBD1 (6 bases). From germline, CDR1 is SGHRS and CDR2 YFSETQ. The CDR3 consists of 13 residues. V was trimmed by 4 bases and J by 4 bases, leaving 12 bases between them. The CDR3 spells CASSPGHLYEQYF. The CDR3 bases are TGCGCCAGCAGCCCGGGACACCTTTACGAGCAGTACTTC.

This chain uses TRBV5-1 with TRBJ2-7; 7 bases are a match to TRBD1. The CDR3 totals 15 residues. Germline V gives CDR1 SGHRS, CDR2 YFSETQ. V gave up 0 bases and J gave up 5 bases; unmatched junction bases: 8. CDR3 protein: CASSLAWDRIHEQYF. As DNA, the CDR3 is TGCGCCAGCAGCTTGGCATGGGACAGAATCCACGAGCAGTACTTC.

This rearrangement joins TRBV5-4 to TRBJ2-3; D may be TRBD2 (6 bases). The germline CDR1 and CDR2 sequences are SGHNT and YYREEE (reference sequence). The CDR3 is made up of 14 amino acids. V lost 8 bases and J 0 bases, leaving 13 bases between the germline ends. The CDR3, as DNA: TGTGCCAGTTCCGCGGGGTCTAGCACAGATACGCAGTATTTT. Translation gives CASSAGSSTDTQYF. Full variable domain (missing parts from reference TRBV5-4 and TRBJ2-3): ETGVTQSPTHLIKTRGQQVTLRCSSQSGHNTVSWYQQALGQGPQFIFQYYREEENGRGNFPPRFSGLQFPNYSSELNVNALELDDSALYLCASSAGSSTDTQYFGPGTRLTVL.

The chain combines TRBV11-2 with TRBJ1-6, with 7 positions matching TRBD1. Germline loops: CDR1 SGHAT, CDR2 FQNNGV. V dropped 10 bases and J dropped 4; count of bases not matched to a gene: 7. The CDR3 sequence is 14 residues long. The CDR3, as DNA: TGTGCCACCCGAGGGACAGCGTATAATTCACCCCTCCACTTT. The encoded protein is CATRGTAYNSPLHF. Variable domain in full (rest from reference TRBV11-2 and TRBJ1-6): EAGVAQSPRYKIIEKRQSVAFWCNPISGHATLYWYQQILGQGPKLLIQFQNNGVVDDSQLPKDRFSAERLKGVDSTLKIQPAKLEDSAVYLCATRGTAYNSPLHFGNGTRLTVT.

V gene TRBV7-8 combines with J gene TRBJ1-2; TRBD1 agrees at 10 bases. The CDR3 spans 16 residues. Germline CDR1 reads SGHVS; CDR2 reads FQNEAQ. The V gene end was trimmed by 3 bases and the J gene end by 8 bases; junction bases not matched to a gene: 12. CDR3 nucleotide sequence: TGTGCCAGCAGCTTTCGACAGGGGGCGGACTCGGTCGGCTACACCTTC. The encoded protein is CASSFRQGADSVGYTF.

A single count supports this clone. DNA of the CDR3: TGCGCCAGCAGTGAGTCTTACGGCCAAGAGACCCAGTACTTC. This gives the protein CASSESYGQETQYF. The rearrangement uses TRBV10-2 and TRBJ2-5; D unclear. The germline V and J ends were trimmed by 0 bases and 1 base, with 6 bases remaining between them. The CDR3 is made up of 14 amino acids. Germline V gene sequence: CDR1 WSHSY, CDR2 SAAADI.

This chain links TRBV7-8 with TRBJ2-1; 8 nucleotides match TRBD1. CDR1 is SGHVS and CDR2 is FQNEAQ in the germline V gene. The CDR3 sequence is 13 residues long. The J segment lost 8 bases and the V segment lost 7 bases, leaving 7 bases of the junction unmatched. The CDR3 DNA reads as TGTGCCAGCAACGTCCCAGGGGGCGATGAGCAGTTCTTC. Amino acids: CASNVPGGDEQFF.

The V call is TRBV24-1, the J call TRBJ1-5, with TRBD1 as a possible D gene (6 bases). The CDR3 is 15 residues long. Between the trimmed V and J ends, which lost 0 bases and 5 bases, there was a span of 10 bases. The germline CDR1 and CDR2 sequences are KGHDR and SFDVKD. CDR3 DNA sequence: TGTGCCACCAGTGATTTGAGAGGGGGGGATCAGCCCCAGCATTTT. Translation: CATSDLRGGDQPQHF.

This clone was picked up one time. At one boundary the junction diverges from the germline segment, which might be a read error. This CDR3 reads CASCDIGGREGYTF. The CDR3 DNA sequence: TGTGCCAGCTGTGATATCGGGGGGCGGGAGGGCTACACCTTC. V usage is TRBV6-1 and J usage is TRBJ1-2; the D gene is possibly TRBD1 (6 bases). The CDR3 length is 14 residues. Germline assignment: CDR1 MNHNS and CDR2 SASEGT.

The genes are TRBV27 and TRBJ1-5; D perhaps matches TRBD1 (6 bases). This CDR3 spans 14 amino acids. The germline V gene has CDR1 MNHEY and CDR2 SMNVEV (reference sequence). Trimming removed 3 bases from V and 3 bases from J, with 9 bases in between. The CDR3 region has the DNA TGTGCCAGCAGTTTTGGGGGCGTCAATCAGCCCCAGCATTTT. Translating gives CASSFGGVNQPQHF.

This chain uses TRBV3-1 (or the pseudogene TRBV3-2) with TRBJ2-2; TRBD2 is a possible D gene (6 bases). The CDR3 contains 13 residues. Germline loops: CDR1 LGHDT, CDR2 YNNKEL (reference sequence). V was cut by 6 bases and J by 10 bases, with 15 bases left in between. CDR3 loop: CASSQNGGEELFF. The CDR3 DNA is TGTGCCAGCAGTCAGAACGGGGGTGAGGAGCTGTTTTTT.

The CDR3 DNA is TGCGCCAGCAGCCGCCAAACGGCGGGCTCTGGAAACACCATATATTTT. This translates into CASSRQTAGSGNTIYF. The chain has TRBV4-1 and TRBJ1-3, with D unclear. The CDR3 runs to 16 residues. From germline, CDR1 is MGHRA and CDR2 YSYEKL. Deletions cut 4 bases from V and 0 bases from J, with 13 bases between.

This chain joins TRBV2 and TRBJ1-2; D is perhaps TRBD1 (5 bases). Germline V CDR1 and CDR2: SNHLY, FYNNEI. The CDR3 consists of 12 residues. V was clipped by 8 bases and J by 8 bases, with 15 bases between them. The CDR3 nucleotides are TGTGCCAGCTACATCATCGCAGGGGGCTACACCTTC. It encodes CASYIIAGGYTF.

This clone was seen only once. The J gene is TRBJ2-1, the V gene TRBV18; D perhaps matches TRBD1 (5 bases). From germline, CDR1 is KGHSH and CDR2 LQKENI. With 6 bases removed from V and 0 bases from J, the gap between germline ends came to 18 bases. This CDR3 has 17 amino acids. CDR3 bases: TGTGCCAGCTCGGTTCGACAGCCCACGAGCTCCTACAATGAGCAGTTCTTC. This translates into CASSVRQPTSSYNEQFF.

This rearrangement joins TRBV5-6 to TRBJ1-4; 9 bases line up with TRBD1. The CDR3 covers 15 residues. CDR1 and CDR2 (germline): SGHDT, YYEEEE. With 0 bases clipped from V and 5 bases from J, the junction kept 2 bases outside the gene matches. CDR3 amino acids: CASSLVGTGNEKLFF. The CDR3 DNA reads TGTGCCAGCAGCTTGGTCGGGACAGGGAATGAAAAACTGTTTTTT.